The 26 T cell receptor beta chains presented below share a single source sample, sequenced in a study of shared clonotypes between healthy human individuals. The repertoire was sequenced with immunoSEQ multiplex PCR; TCRdb's copy has only in-frame clones and lacks some. The repertoire holds 2 million to 3 million clones, with 80% to 95% as singletons. Sequenced material: naive CD4+ T cells from PBMCs. The sample's subset: CD45RA+ positively selected. The receptors here all came from a man aged 18-30 years in good health. Some clones in this sample may be carry-over from other donors' samples.

In this sample, this clone turned up once. The rearrangement links TRBV7-3 to TRBJ2-7; perhaps TRBD1 as D (6 bases). Trimming stripped 5 bases from V and 4 bases from J, with 12 bases between. Looked up from germline, CDR1 is SGHTA and CDR2 is FQGTGA. This CDR3 is built from 13 residues. In DNA, the CDR3 is TGTGCCAGCAGCCCACTACAGGGATACGAGCAGTACTTC. Translated, it gives CASSPLQGYEQYF.

The chain combines TRBV4-2 with TRBJ1-4; 8 bases agree with TRBD1. This CDR3 spans 18 amino acids. The J segment lost 4 bases and the V segment lost 3 bases, leaving 13 bases of the junction unmatched. Germline V CDR1 and CDR2: LGHNA, YNFKEQ. CDR3 region: CASSQDFPPGQVNEKLFF. The DNA for the CDR3 is TGTGCCAGCAGCCAGGACTTTCCACCGGGACAGGTTAATGAAAAACTGTTTTTT.

The chain couples TRBV6-5 to TRBJ1-1; D uncertain. Trimming removed 6 bases at V and 1 base at J, with 6 bases between. Germline assignment: CDR1 MNHEY and CDR2 SVGAGI. This CDR3 has 12 residues. The CDR3: CASSAWNTEAFF. CDR3 DNA sequence: TGTGCCAGCAGCGCTTGGAACACTGAAGCTTTCTTT.

This clone appeared a single time. V is TRBV2 and J is TRBJ2-7, with D possibly being TRBD1 or TRBD2 (5 bases each). V gave up 6 bases and J gave up 6 bases, with 12 bases separating them. The CDR3 runs 12 residues. Germline CDR1 reads SNHLY; CDR2 reads FYNNEI. The CDR3 loop is CASSLGVPEQYF. The CDR3 DNA reads TGTGCCAGCAGCTTGGGGGTACCCGAGCAGTACTTC.

CDR3 amino acids: CASRTGGADYTF. The CDR3 DNA sequence: TGTGCCAGCAGGACAGGGGGCGCAGACTACACCTTC. This chain uses TRBV6-5 with TRBJ1-2, with 10 bases fitting TRBD1. Unmatched junction bases numbered 5, after V lost 6 bases and J lost 10 bases. This CDR3 has 12 residues. Per germline, CDR1 MNHEY and CDR2 SVGAGI.

V is TRBV7-9 and J is TRBJ1-5; 11 bases align to TRBD1. This CDR3 contains 15 residues. V lost 5 bases and J lost 2; bases outside the gene matches: 2. Germline loops: CDR1 SEHNR, CDR2 FQNEAQ (reference sequence). CDR3 amino acids: CASSQGQGGNQPQHF. CDR3 DNA sequence: TGTGCCAGCAGCCAGGGACAGGGGGGCAATCAGCCCCAGCATTTT.

The chain employs TRBV13 and TRBJ2-6; the D is unclear. CDR3 size: 12 residues. Trimming shortened V by 8 bases and J by 0 bases, and 2 bases separated the two germline ends. Germline V gene sequence: CDR1 PRHDT, CDR2 FYEKMQ (reference sequence). The CDR3 DNA sequence: TGTGCCAGCGGCTCTGGGGCCAACGTCCTGACTTTC. Encoded protein: CASGSGANVLTF.

This clone was counted between two and nine times. Additional DNA sequences in this sample encode the identical CDR3. V usage is TRBV30 and J usage is TRBJ1-5, with TRBD1 identical over 8 bases. The V gene's germline CDR1 is GTSNPN and CDR2 SVGIG (reference sequence). The CDR3 is 14 amino acids. V dropped 0 bases and J dropped 2; count of bases not matched to a gene: 0. The CDR3 DNA reads as TGTGCCTGGAGTGTGGGACAGGGCAATCAGCCCCAGCATTTT. Translation: CAWSVGQGNQPQHF.

The chain has TRBV6-1 and TRBJ1-5, with D uncertain. This CDR3 region has 13 residues. V lost 0 bases and J lost 6, with 6 bases in between. Germline V gene lookup returns CDR1 MNHNS and CDR2 SASEGT. The DNA of the CDR3 is TGTGCCAGCAGTGAAGCGCCAGGTCAGCCCCAGCATTTT. This codes for CASSEAPGQPQHF.

The chain employs TRBV2 and TRBJ2-3; maybe TRBD1 (5 bases). In germline, CDR1 is SNHLY, CDR2 FYNNEI. The CDR3 is 15 residues long. Trimming pared 7 bases from V and 2 bases from J, leaving 16 bases between. In nucleotides, the CDR3 is TGTGCCAGCACCTGGCAGGGTGGGTCCACAGATACGCAGTATTTT. Its protein product is CASTWQGGSTDTQYF.

This clone was seen a single time. At the DNA level, this CDR3 is encoded by other sequences in the same sample as well. CDR3 region: CASSVAGTAYEQYF. DNA of the CDR3: TGTGCCAGCAGCGTAGCTGGGACGGCCTACGAGCAGTACTTC. This chain links TRBV9 with TRBJ2-7; the D gene could be TRBD1 or TRBD2 (5 bases each). Per germline, CDR1 SGDLS and CDR2 YYNGEE. Between the trimmed V and J ends, which lost 0 bases and 2 bases, there was a span of 9 bases. CDR3 length: 14 residues.

Regarding this clone: The same CDR3 is also encoded by other DNA sequences in this sample. This chain connects TRBV4-1 to TRBJ2-1, with 7 bases that match TRBD2. This CDR3 is built from 16 residues. J gave up 3 bases and V 0 bases, and 5 bases lay outside the gene matches. The germline V gene encodes CDR1 MGHRA and CDR2 YSYEKL. CDR3 DNA: TGCGCCAGCAGCCAAGATCGACTAGCAAGCTACAATGAGCAGTTCTTC. Amino acids: CASSQDRLASYNEQFF.

The chain recombines TRBV2 with TRBJ2-5, with TRBD1 matching 8 bases. This CDR3 contains 14 residues. Germline V gene sequence: CDR1 SNHLY, CDR2 FYNNEI. V was pared by 8 bases and J by 2 bases, with 7 bases of the junction left unmatched. For the CDR3, the DNA is TGTGCCAGCGACTTACAGGGGGGTCAAGAGACCCAGTACTTC. This sequence encodes CASDLQGGQETQYF. The entire variable domain, with the rest obtained from reference TRBV2 and TRBJ2-5, is as follows: EPEVTQTPSHQVTQMGQEVILRCVPISNHLYFYWYRQILGQKVEFLVSFYNNEISEKSEIFDDQFSVERPDGSNFTLKIRSTKLEDSAMYFCASDLQGGQETQYFGPGTRLLVL.

J is TRBJ2-7 and V is TRBV7-9; 13 bases agree with TRBD2. The J segment lost 2 bases and the V segment lost 7 bases, leaving 5 bases of the junction unmatched. From germline, CDR1 is SEHNR and CDR2 FQNEAQ (reference sequence). The CDR3 consists of 15 residues. In DNA, the CDR3 is TGTGCCAGCACCACTAGCGGGAGGGGTCCCTACGAGCAGTACTTC. The encoded protein is CASTTSGRGPYEQYF.

This sequence joins TRBV5-1 and TRBJ2-5; tentatively, D is TRBD1 or TRBD2 (5 bases each). The ends were cut back, 3 bases at V and 2 bases at J, with 14 bases in the middle. The CDR3 has 15 amino acids. CDR1 SGHRS and CDR2 YFSETQ come from the germline V gene. CDR3 protein: CASSSGRTLQETQYF. Here the CDR3 DNA reads TGCGCCAGCAGCTCGGGACGTACTCTACAAGAGACCCAGTACTTC.

CDR3 sequence: CASSPEGAETQYF. The CDR3, as DNA: TGTGCCAGCTCCCCGGAGGGTGCAGAGACCCAGTACTTC. The chain couples TRBV6-1 to TRBJ2-5; the D gene is possibly TRBD2 (6 bases). The germline V gene encodes CDR1 MNHNS and CDR2 SASEGT. The length of the CDR3 is 13 residues. V lost 8 bases, J lost 4 bases, and 14 bases lay in between.

As DNA, the CDR3 is TGCGCCAGCAGCTTTGAGCGGCCCAAGAACGAGCAGTACTTC. Its translation is CASSFERPKNEQYF. This chain links TRBV5-1 with TRBJ2-7; D possibly corresponds to TRBD2 (5 bases). CDR3 length equals 14 residues. The V end lost 2 bases, the J end lost 5 bases, and 14 bases lay between the germline ends. Per germline, CDR1 SGHRS and CDR2 YFSETQ.

The rearrangement links TRBV7-3 to TRBJ2-5; the D gene is possibly TRBD2 (5 bases). The CDR3 length is 15 residues. Between the trimmed V and J ends, which lost 6 bases and 2 bases, there was a span of 16 bases. The germline gives CDR1 SGHTA, CDR2 FQGTGA. The CDR3 loop reads CASRMGSAVQETQYF. As DNA, the CDR3 is TGTGCCAGCAGGATGGGGTCAGCGGTTCAAGAGACCCAGTACTTC.

The rearrangement uses TRBV27 and TRBJ2-7; a possible D gene is TRBD1 (5 bases). Between the trimmed V and J ends, which lost 6 bases and 5 bases, there was a span of 14 bases. This CDR3 has 13 residues. Germline V gene data show CDR1 as MNHEY and CDR2 as SMNVEV (reference sequence). CDR3 nucleotide sequence: TGTGCCAGCAGCCTCAGGGTGAGTCACGAGCAGTACTTC. This translates into CASSLRVSHEQYF.

This chain joins TRBV7-7 and TRBJ2-2; D is perhaps TRBD2 (6 bases). This CDR3 region has 15 residues. In germline, CDR1 is SSHAT, CDR2 FNYEAQ (reference sequence). V lost 3 bases and J 4 bases, leaving 12 bases between the germline ends. The CDR3: CASSLTLGGTGELFF. The CDR3 DNA sequence: TGTGCCAGCAGCTTGACCTTGGGGGGCACCGGGGAGCTGTTTTTT.

On this clone itself: The sample holds other DNA sequences that translate to the same CDR3. This chain uses TRBV7-2 with TRBJ2-5; 10 positions agree with TRBD1. J was trimmed by 4 bases and V by 5 bases; bases with no gene match: 4. The CDR3 covers 14 residues. Germline CDR1 reads SGHTA; CDR2 reads FQGNSA. Here the CDR3 reads CASSPDRGRETQYF. The CDR3 DNA sequence: TGTGCCAGCAGCCCAGACAGGGGGCGAGAGACCCAGTACTTC.

The V gene is TRBV19, the J gene TRBJ2-1; tentative D call: TRBD1 (5 bases). The CDR3 is 14 residues long. V was cut by 0 bases and J by 9 bases, with 12 bases left in between. Looked up from germline, CDR1 is LNHDA and CDR2 is SQIVND (reference sequence). CDR3 sequence reads: CASSIEGRASEQFF. CDR3 nucleotides: TGTGCCAGTAGTATAGAGGGCAGGGCGTCTGAGCAGTTCTTC.

The V call is TRBV7-3, the J call TRBJ2-2, with D possibly TRBD1 on 5 matching bases. This CDR3 comprises 16 residues. Germline values: CDR1 SGHTA, CDR2 FQGTGA. Trimming shortened V by 5 bases and J by 1 base, and 14 bases separated the two germline ends. The CDR3 DNA is TGTGCCAGCAGCCTCCTCCCTAGGGGGAACACCGGGGAGCTGTTTTTT. Encoded protein: CASSLLPRGNTGELFF.

V is TRBV28 and J is TRBJ1-2; D might be TRBD1 (6 bases). Germline V gene data show CDR1 as MDHEN and CDR2 as SYDVKM. Deletions cut 5 bases from V and 4 bases from J, with 17 bases between. The CDR3 is 15 amino acids. The CDR3 region is CASSRITGLGYGYTF. The CDR3 nucleotides are TGTGCCAGCAGTCGCATTACAGGGTTAGGCTATGGCTACACCTTC.

The rearrangement joins TRBV28 to TRBJ1-4; D remains unclear. This CDR3 spans 16 amino acids. The germline gives CDR1 MDHEN, CDR2 SYDVKM. The V gene lost 6 bases and the J gene lost 4 bases, with 18 bases spanning the gap. CDR3 DNA sequence: TGTGCCAGCAGCCGTTTCGGAGCCAGTGTTAATGAAAAACTGTTTTTT. Protein: CASSRFGASVNEKLFF.

The CDR3 DNA is TGTGCCAGCAGCCCAAACGGGGGGCCAGATACGCAGTATTTT. It is translated as CASSPNGGPDTQYF. The genes are TRBV7-3 and TRBJ2-3, with D maybe TRBD2 (7 bases). Germline V lookup: CDR1 SGHTA, CDR2 FQGTGA. The V end was cut by 5 bases, the J end by 4 bases, with 13 bases between. The CDR3 contains 14 residues.